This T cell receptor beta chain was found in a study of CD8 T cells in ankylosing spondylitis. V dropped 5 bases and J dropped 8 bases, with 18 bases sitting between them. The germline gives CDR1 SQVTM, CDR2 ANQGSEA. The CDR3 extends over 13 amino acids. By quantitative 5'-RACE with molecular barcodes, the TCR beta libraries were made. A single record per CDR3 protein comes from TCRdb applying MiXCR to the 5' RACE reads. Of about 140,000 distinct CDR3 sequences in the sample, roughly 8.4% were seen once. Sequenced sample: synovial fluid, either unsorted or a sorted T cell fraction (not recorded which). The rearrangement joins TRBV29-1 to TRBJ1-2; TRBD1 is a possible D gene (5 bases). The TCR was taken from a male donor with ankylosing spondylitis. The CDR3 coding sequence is TGCAGCGTTATGGGACTCCTATCGGGGGGCTACACCTTC. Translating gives CSVMGLLSGGYTF.